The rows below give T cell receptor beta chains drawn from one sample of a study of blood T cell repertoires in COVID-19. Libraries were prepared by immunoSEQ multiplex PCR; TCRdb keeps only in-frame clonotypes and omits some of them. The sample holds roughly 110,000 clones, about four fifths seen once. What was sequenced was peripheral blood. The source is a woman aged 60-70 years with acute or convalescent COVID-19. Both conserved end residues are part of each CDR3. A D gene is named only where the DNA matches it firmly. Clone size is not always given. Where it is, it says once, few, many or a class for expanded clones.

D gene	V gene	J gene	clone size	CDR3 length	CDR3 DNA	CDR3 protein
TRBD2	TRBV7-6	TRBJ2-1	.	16	TGTGCCAGCAGCCCCCCCGGCGTAGTACTAGCGGGAGGTTTAATCTTC	CASSPPGVVLAGGLIF
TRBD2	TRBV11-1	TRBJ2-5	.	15	TGTGCCAGCAGCCCTAGCGGGAGAGGGGAAGAGACCCAGTACTTC	CASSPSGRGEETQYF
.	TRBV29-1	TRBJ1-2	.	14	TGCAGCGTTGAACGGGCAGGGGTTGGCTATGGCTACACCTTC	CSVERAGVGYGYTF
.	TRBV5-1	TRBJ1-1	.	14	TGCGCCAGCAGCTTGGAGCGCTCCGCAGGGGAAGCTTTCTTT	CASSLERSAGEAFF
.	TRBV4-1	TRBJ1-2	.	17	TGCGCCAGCAGCCAAGATCGGGGGATGATGTCTAACTATGGCTACACCTTC	CASSQDRGMMSNYGYTF
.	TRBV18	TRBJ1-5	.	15	TGTGCCAGCTCAGACACAGTAAATAGCAATCAGCCCCAGCATTTT	CASSDTVNSNQPQHF
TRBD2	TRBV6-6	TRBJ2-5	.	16	TGTGCCAGCAGTTATTCAGGACTAGCGGGAGAAGAGACCCAGTACTTC	CASSYSGLAGEETQYF
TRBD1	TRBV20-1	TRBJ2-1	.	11	TGCAGTGCTAAGGACAGGGAGTTAACGTTCTTC	CSAKDRELTFF
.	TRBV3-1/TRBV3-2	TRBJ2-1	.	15	TGTGCCAGCAGCCAAGATGCGAGCTCCTACAATGAGCAGTTCTTC	CASSQDASSYNEQFF
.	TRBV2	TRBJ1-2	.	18	TGTGCCAGCAGTGACGGGTATGCAGGGCCTGTTAGTGTCTATGGCTACACCTTC	CASSDGYAGPVSVYGYTF
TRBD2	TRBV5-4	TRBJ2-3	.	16	TGTGCCAGCAGCTTGGAGCGGGGACTTAGCACAGATACGCAGTATTTT	CASSLERGLSTDTQYF
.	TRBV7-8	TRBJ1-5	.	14	TGTGCCAGCAGCGTACTATCCGGAAATCAGCCCCAGCATTTT	CASSVLSGNQPQHF
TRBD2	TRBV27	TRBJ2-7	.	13	TGTGCCAGCAGAATGGGGGGAGGGTACGAGCAGTACTTC	CASRMGGGYEQYF
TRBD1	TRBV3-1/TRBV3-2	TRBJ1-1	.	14	TGTGCCAGCAGCAATACAGGGGTTGGCACTGAAGCTTTCTTT	CASSNTGVGTEAFF
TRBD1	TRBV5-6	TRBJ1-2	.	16	TGTGCCAGCAGCTTGGGAGCCGGACAGGGAGGCTATGGCTACACCTTC	CASSLGAGQGGYGYTF
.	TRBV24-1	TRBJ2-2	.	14	TGTGCCACCAGTGACCCCGGACAGCCCGGGGAGCTGTTTTTT	CATSDPGQPGELFF
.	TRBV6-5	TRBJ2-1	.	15	TGTGCCAGCAGACCAGACTATAGCTCCTACAATGAGCAGTTCTTC	CASRPDYSSYNEQFF
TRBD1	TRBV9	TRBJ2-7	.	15	TGTGCCAGCAGCCCGGGGACAGGGGGCTACGACGAGCAGTACTTC	CASSPGTGGYDEQYF
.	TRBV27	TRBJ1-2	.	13	TGTGCCAGTAGGGCCGGGGGGGACTATGGCTACACCTTC	CASRAGGDYGYTF
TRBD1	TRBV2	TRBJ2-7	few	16	TGTGCCAGCAGTAGGTACGGGACAGGGGGCCTTGGCGAGCAGTACTTC	CASSRYGTGGLGEQYF
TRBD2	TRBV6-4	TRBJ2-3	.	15	TGTGCCAGCAGTGTACTAGCGGGGTCCACAGATACGCAGTATTTT	CASSVLAGSTDTQYF
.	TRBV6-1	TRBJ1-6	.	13	TGTGCCAGCAGTGAATCCGTATGGCCACCCCTCCACTTT	CASSESVWPPLHF
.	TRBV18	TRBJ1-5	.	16	TGTGCCAGCTCACCCTCGGGTCAATTTAGCAATCAGCCCCAGCATTTT	CASSPSGQFSNQPQHF
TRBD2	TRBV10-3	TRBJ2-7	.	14	TGTGCCATCAGTGATCCTAGCGGGACCTACGAGCAGTACTTC	CAISDPSGTYEQYF
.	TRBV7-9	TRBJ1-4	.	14	TGTGCCAGCAAGGACAGTGCAACTAATGAAAAACTGTTTTTT	CASKDSATNEKLFF
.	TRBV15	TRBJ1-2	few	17	TGTGCCACCAGCAGAGATCCGATGGAGGGGCGTGCGCGTGGCTACACCTTC	CATSRDPMEGRARGYTF
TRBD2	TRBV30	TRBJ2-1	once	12	TGTGCCTGGAGTGCCCAACTAGCGGGGGGGTTCTTC	CAWSAQLAGGFF
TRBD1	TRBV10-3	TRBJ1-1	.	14	TGTGCCATCAAGGGACAGGGATCGAACACTGAAGCTTTCTTT	CAIKGQGSNTEAFF